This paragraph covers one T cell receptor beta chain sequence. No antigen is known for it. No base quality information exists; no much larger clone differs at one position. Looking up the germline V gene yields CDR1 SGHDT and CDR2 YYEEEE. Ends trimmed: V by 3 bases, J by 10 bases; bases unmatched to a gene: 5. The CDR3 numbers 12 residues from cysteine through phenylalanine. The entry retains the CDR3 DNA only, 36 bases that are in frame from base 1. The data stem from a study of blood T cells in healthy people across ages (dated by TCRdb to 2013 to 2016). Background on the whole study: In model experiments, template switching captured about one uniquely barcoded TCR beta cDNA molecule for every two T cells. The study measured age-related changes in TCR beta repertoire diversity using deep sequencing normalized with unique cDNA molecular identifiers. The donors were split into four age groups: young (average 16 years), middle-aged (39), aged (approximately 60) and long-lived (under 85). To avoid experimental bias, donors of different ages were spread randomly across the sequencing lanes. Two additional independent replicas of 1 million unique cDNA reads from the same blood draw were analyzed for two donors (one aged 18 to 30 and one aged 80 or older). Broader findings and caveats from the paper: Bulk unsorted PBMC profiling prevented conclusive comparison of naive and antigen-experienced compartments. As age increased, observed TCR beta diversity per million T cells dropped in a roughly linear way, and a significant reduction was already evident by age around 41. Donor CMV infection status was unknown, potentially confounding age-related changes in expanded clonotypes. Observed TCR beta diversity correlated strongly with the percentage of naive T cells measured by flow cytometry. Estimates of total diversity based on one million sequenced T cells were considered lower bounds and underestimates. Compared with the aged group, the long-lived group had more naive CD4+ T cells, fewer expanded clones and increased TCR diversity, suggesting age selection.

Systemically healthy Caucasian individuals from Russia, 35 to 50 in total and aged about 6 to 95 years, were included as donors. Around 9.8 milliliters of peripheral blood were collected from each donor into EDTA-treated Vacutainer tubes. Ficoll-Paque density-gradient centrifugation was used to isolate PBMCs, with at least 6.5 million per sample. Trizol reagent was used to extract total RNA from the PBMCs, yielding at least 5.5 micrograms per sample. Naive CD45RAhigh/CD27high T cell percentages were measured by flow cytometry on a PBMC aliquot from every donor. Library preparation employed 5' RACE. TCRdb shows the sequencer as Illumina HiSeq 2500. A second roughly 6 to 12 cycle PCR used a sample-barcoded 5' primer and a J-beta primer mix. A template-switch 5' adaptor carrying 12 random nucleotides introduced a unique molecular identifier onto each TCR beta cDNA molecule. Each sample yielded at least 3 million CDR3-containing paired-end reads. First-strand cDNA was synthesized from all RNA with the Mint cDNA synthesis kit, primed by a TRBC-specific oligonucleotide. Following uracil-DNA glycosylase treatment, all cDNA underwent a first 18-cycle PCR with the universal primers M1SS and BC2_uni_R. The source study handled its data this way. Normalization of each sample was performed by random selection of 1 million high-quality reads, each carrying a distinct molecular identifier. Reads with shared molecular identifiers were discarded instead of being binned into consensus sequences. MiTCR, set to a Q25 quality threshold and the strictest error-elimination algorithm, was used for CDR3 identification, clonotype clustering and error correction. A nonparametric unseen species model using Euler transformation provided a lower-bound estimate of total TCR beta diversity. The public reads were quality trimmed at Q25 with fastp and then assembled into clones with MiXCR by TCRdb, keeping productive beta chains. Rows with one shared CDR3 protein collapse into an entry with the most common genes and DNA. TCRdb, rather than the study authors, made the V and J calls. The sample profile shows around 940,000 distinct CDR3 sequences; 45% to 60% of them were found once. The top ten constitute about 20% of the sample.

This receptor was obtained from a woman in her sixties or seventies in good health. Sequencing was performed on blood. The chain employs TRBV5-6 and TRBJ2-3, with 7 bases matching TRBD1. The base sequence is TGTGCCAGCAGCTCCTCGACAGGGTCGCAGTATTTT. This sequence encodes CASSSSTGSQYF.